This T cell receptor (beta chain) appears in the sequencing data of a study of shared clonotypes between healthy human individuals. Study in general: Sampling drew on donors who were a couple of women and a few men aged 18 to 49. Broader study findings: The rarefaction results pointed to incomplete sorted-subset sequencing despite large depth.

The length of the CDR3 is 15 residues. Trimming left V 2 bases short and J 1 base short, with 7 bases between. Germline V lookup: CDR1 SGHRS, CDR2 YFSETQ. On this clone: Antigen unknown.

Source study methods: Junction-only sequences without quality scores came from ImmunoSEQ, so filtering differed. Generated by immunoSEQ multiplex PCR, the TCRdb table keeps only in-frame clones and is missing some. The V and J calls and clone size were taken over from that table, and D and trimming were inferred from the DNA. The repertoire has around 350,000 clones, more than 60% of them found once; the top ten carry 8% to 13%. Only Caucasian adults living in Nashville, Tennessee served as donors. This chain connects TRBV5-1 to TRBJ2-6; D is uncertain. The sequenced sample was memory CD4+ T cells sorted from blood. Stated subset: CD45RA-negative fraction. The clonotype originates from a man in his thirties or forties in good health. CDR3: CASSFGPSGANVLTF. The CDR3 DNA sequence: TGCGCCAGCAGCTTTGGGCCGTCTGGGGCCAACGTCCTGACTTTC.